The present TCR beta chain was sequenced within a study of T cells in Graves' hyperthyroidism and ophthalmopathy. The sample holds many counts of this clonotype. This CDR3 has 16 residues. V shed 2 bases and J shed 4 bases, with 12 bases lying between them. In germline, CDR1 is MNHEY, CDR2 SVGAGI. Using RNA transcripts as the source, TCR beta CDR3 regions were amplified. TCR CDR3 underwent first-round RT-PCR with the HTBI primer set. Using its own MiXCR run on the multiplex PCR reads, TCRdb lists one record per CDR3 protein. This table holds around 250,000 distinct CDR3 sequences, around 26% found once.

The V and J genes are TRBV6-5 and TRBJ1-6; D is ambiguous. This TCR was recovered from a woman between 40 and 55 years old with Graves' ophthalmopathy. Source material: blood. CDR3 region: CASSYITRAYNSPLHF. The CDR3 DNA follows: TGTGCCAGCAGTTACATCACGAGGGCTTATAATTCACCCCTCCACTTT.